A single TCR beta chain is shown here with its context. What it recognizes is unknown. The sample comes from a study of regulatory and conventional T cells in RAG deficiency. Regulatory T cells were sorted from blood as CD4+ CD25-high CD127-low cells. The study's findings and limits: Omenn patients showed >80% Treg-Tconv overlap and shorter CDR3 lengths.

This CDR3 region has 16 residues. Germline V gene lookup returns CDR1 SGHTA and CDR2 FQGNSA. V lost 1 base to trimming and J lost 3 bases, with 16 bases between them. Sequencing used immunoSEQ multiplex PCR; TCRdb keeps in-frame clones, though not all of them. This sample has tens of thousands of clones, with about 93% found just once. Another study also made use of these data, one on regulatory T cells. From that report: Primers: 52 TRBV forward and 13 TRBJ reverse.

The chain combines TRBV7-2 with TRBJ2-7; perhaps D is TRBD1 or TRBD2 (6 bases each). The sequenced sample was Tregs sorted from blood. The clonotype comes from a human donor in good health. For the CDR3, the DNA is TGTGCCAGCAGCTTAGTAGGGGGGACCACAAGCTACGAGCAGTACTTC. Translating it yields CASSLVGGTTSYEQYF.